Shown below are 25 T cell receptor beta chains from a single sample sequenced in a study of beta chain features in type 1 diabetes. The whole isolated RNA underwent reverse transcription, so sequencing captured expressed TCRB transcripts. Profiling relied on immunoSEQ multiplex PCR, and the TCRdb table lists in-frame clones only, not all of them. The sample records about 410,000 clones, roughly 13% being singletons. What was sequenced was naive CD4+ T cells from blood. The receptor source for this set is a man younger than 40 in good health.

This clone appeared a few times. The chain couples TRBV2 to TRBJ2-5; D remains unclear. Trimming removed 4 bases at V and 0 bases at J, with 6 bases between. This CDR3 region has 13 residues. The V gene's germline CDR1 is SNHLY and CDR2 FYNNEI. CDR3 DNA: TGTGCCAGCAGTGGTAACTACCAAGAGACCCAGTACTTC. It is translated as CASSGNYQETQYF.

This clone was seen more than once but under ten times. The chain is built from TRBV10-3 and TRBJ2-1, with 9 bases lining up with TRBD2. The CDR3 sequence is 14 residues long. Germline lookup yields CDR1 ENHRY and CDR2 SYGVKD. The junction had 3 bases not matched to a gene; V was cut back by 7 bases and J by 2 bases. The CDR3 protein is CAINPSGTYNEQFF. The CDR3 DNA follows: TGTGCCATCAATCCTAGCGGGACCTACAATGAGCAGTTCTTC.

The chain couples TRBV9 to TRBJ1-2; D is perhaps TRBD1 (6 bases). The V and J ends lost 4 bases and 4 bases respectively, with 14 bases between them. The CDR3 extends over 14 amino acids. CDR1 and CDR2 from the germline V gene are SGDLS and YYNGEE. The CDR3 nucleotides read TGTGCCAGCAGCATAGACGGCAGGGGCTATGGCTACACCTTC. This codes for CASSIDGRGYGYTF.

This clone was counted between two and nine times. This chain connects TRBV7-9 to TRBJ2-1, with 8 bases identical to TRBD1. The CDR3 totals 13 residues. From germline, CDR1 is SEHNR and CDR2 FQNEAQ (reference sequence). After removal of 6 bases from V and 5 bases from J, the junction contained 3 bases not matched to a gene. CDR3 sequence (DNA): TGTGCCAGCAGTCAGGACAGGGACAATGAGCAGTTCTTC. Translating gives CASSQDRDNEQFF. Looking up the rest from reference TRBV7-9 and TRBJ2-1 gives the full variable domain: DTGVSQNPRHKITKRGQNVTFRCDPISEHNRLYWYRQTLGQGPEFLTYFQNEAQLEKSRLLSDRFSAERPKGSFSTLEIQRTEQGDSAMYLCASSQDRDNEQFFGPGTRLTVL.

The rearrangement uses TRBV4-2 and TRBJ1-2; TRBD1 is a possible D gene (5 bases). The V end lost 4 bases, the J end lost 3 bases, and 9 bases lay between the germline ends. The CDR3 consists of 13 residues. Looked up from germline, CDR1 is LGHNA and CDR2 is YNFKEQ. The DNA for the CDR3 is TGTGCCAGCAGCCCTGACAGCGACTATGGCTACACCTTC. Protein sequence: CASSPDSDYGYTF.

The CDR3 is CASSQEGRGDYGYTF. The CDR3 coding sequence is TGCGCCAGCAGCCAAGAGGGCAGGGGTGACTATGGCTACACCTTC. The chain joins TRBV4-3 to TRBJ1-2, with D maybe TRBD1 (6 bases). The CDR3 contains 15 residues. Trimming left V 0 bases short and J 3 bases short, with 11 bases between. Germline V lookup: CDR1 LGHNA, CDR2 YSLEER.

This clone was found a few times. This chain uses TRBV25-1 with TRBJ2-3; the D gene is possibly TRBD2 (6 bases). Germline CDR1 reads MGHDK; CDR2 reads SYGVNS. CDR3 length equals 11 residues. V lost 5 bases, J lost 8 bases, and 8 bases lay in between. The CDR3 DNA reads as TGTGCCAGCAGTCCGGAGGGTACGCAGTATTTT. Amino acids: CASSPEGTQYF.

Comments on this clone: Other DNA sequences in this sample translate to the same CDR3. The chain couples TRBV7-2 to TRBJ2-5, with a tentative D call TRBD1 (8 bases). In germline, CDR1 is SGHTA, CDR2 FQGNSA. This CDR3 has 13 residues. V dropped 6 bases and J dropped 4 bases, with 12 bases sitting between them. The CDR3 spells CASSNRGGETQYF. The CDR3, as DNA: TGTGCCAGCAGTAACAGGGGGGGAGAGACCCAGTACTTC.

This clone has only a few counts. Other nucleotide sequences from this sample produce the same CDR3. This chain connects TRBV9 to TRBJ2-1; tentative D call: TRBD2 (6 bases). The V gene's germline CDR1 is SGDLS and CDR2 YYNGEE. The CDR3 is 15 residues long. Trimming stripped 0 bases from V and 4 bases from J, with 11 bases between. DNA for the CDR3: TGTGCCAGCAGCGTAGGGGCGGGGCTATACAATGAGCAGTTCTTC. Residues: CASSVGAGLYNEQFF.

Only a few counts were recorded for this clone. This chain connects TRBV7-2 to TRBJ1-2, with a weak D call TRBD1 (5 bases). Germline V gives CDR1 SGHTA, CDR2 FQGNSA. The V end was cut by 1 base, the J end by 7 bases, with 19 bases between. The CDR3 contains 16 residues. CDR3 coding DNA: TGTGCCAGCAGCTTAGAAGGCAGGACAAGTGCGGGTGGCTACACCTTC. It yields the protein CASSLEGRTSAGGYTF.

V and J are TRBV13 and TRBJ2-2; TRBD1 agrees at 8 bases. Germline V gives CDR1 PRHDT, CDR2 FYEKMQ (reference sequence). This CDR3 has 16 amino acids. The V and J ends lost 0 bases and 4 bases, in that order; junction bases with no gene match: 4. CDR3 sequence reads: CASSLGRGHVTGELFF. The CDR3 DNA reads TGTGCCAGCAGCTTAGGCAGGGGGCACGTCACCGGGGAGCTGTTTTTT.

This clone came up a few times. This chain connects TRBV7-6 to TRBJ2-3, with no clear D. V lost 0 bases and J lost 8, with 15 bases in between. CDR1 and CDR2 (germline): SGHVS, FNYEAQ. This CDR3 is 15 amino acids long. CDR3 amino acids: CASSLAGSTDRTQYF. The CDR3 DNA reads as TGTGCCAGCAGCTTAGCCGGATCCACCGACCGTACGCAGTATTTT. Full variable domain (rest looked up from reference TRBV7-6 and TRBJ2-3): GAGVSQSPRYKVTKRGQDVALRCDPISGHVSLYWYRQALGQGPEFLTYFNYEAQQDKSGLPNDRFSAERPEGSISTLTIQRTEQRDSAMYRCASSLAGSTDRTQYFGPGTRLTVL.

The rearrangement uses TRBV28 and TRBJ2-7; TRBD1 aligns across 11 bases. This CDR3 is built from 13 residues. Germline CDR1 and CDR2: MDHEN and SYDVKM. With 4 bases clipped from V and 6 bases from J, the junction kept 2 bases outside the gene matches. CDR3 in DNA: TGTGCCAGCAGTTACGGGACAGGGGGCGAGCAGTACGTC. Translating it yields CASSYGTGGEQYV.

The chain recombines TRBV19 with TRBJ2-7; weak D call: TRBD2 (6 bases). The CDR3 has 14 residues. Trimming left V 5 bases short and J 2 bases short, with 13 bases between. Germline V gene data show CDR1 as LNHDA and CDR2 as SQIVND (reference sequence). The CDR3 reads CASSHRRGTYEQYF. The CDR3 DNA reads TGTGCCAGTAGTCATAGGAGGGGAACCTACGAGCAGTACTTC. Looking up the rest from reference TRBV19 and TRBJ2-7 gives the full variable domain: DGGITQSPKYLFRKEGQNVTLSCEQNLNHDAMYWYRQDPGQGLRLIYYSQIVNDFQKGDIAEGYSVSREKKESFPLTVTSAQKNPTAFYLCASSHRRGTYEQYFGPGTRLTVT.

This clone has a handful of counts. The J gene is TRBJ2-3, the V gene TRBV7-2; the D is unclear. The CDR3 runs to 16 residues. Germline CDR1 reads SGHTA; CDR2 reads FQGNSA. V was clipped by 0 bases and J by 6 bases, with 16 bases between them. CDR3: CASSLAHGISTDTQYF. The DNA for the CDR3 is TGTGCCAGCAGCTTAGCGCATGGAATAAGTACGGATACGCAGTATTTT.

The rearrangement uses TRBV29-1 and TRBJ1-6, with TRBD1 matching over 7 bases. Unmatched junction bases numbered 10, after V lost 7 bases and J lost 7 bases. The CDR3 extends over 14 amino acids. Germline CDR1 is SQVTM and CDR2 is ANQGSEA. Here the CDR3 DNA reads TGCAGCGCCTCTGAGGGACAGCGGAATTCACCCCTCCACTTT. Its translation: CSASEGQRNSPLHF.

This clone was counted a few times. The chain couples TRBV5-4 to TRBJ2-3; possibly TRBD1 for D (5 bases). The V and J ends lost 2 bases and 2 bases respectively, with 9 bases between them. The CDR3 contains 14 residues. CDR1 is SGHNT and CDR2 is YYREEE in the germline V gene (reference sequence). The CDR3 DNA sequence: TGTGCCAGCAGCTTAGACAGATACACAGATACGCAGTATTTT. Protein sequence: CASSLDRYTDTQYF.

CDR3 residues: CASSYRRQLPTGELFF. In DNA, the CDR3 is TGTGCCAGCAGTTACCGTCGACAGCTACCTACCGGGGAGCTGTTTTTT. The rearrangement joins TRBV6-5 to TRBJ2-2, with D perhaps TRBD1 (5 bases). The CDR3 is made up of 16 amino acids. Germline CDR1 reads MNHEY; CDR2 reads SVGAGI. The V end was cut by 2 bases, the J end by 5 bases, with 15 bases between.

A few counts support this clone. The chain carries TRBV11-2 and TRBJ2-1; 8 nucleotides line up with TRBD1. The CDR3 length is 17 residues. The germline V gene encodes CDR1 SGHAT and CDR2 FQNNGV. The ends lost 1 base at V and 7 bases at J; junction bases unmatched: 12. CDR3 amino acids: CASSLGRWTGYRNEQFF. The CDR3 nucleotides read TGTGCCAGCAGCTTAGGTCGTTGGACAGGGTATCGGAATGAGCAGTTCTTC.

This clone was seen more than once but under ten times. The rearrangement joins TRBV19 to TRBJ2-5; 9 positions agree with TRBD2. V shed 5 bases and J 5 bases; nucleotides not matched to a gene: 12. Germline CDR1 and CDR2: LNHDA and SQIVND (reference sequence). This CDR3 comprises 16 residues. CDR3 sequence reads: CASSPWRAGGMETQYF. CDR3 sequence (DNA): TGTGCCAGTAGTCCATGGCGAGCGGGAGGAATGGAGACCCAGTACTTC.

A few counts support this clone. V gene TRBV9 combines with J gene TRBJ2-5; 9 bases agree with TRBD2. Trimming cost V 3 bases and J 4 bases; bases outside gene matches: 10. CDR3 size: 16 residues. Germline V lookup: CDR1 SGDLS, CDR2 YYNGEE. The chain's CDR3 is CASSARGAGGTETQYF. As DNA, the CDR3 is TGTGCCAGCAGCGCCCGGGGAGCGGGAGGTACAGAGACCCAGTACTTC.

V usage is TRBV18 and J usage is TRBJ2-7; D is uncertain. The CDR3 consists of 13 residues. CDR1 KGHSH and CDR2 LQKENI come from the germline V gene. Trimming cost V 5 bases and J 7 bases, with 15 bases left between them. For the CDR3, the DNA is TGTGCCAGCTCATACGGTACCTCGCGGGAGCAGTACTTC. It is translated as CASSYGTSREQYF. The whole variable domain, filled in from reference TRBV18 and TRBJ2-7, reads NAGVMQNPRHLVRRRGQEARLRCSPMKGHSHVYWYRQLPEEGLKFMVYLQKENIIDESGMPKERFSAEFPKEGPSILRIQQVVRGDSAAYFCASSYGTSREQYFGPGTRLTVT.

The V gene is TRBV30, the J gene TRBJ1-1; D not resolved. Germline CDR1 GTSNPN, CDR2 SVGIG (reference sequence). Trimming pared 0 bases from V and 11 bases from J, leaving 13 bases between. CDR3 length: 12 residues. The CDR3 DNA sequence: TGTGCCTGGAGTGTAGGCCCACGCGATGCTTTCTTT. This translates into CAWSVGPRDAFF.

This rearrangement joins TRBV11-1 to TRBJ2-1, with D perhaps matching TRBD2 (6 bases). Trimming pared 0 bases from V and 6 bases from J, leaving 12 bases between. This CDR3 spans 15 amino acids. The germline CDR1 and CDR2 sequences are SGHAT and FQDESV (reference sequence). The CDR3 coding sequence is TGTGCCAGCAGCTTAGCGGGAGGTGTTCTCAATGAGCAGTTCTTC. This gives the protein CASSLAGGVLNEQFF. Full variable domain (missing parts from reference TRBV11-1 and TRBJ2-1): EAEVAQSPRYKITEKSQAVAFWCDPISGHATLYWYRQILGQGPELLVQFQDESVVDDSQLPKDRFSAERLKGVDSTLKIQPAELGDSAMYLCASSLAGGVLNEQFFGPGTRLTVL.

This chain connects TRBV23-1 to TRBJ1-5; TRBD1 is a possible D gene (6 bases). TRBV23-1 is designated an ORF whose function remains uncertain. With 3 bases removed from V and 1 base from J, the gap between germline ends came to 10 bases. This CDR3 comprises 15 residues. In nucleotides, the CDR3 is TGCGCCAGCAGTCAGACAGGCCCAAGCAATCAGCCCCAGCATTTT. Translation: CASSQTGPSNQPQHF.